A single sample is the source of the 29 T cell receptor beta chains below, sequenced in a study of blood T cells in healthy people across ages. With a J-beta primer mix and a sample-barcoded 5' primer, a second PCR ran 7 to 11 cycles. TCRdb redid the calling of the 5' RACE reads with MiXCR, one entry per CDR3 protein. Of roughly 550,000 distinct CDR3 sequences in the sample, more than 20% are singletons; the top ten hold around 10%. These data also featured in a second study, about T cells of mothers and their children.

Sequenced sample: blood. The receptor source for this set is a boy between 10 and 17 years old in good health.

Ten or more counts support this clonotype. The chain links TRBV18 to TRBJ1-1; D gene ambiguous. V lost 1 base and J 3 bases, leaving 3 bases between the germline ends. CDR1 and CDR2 (germline): KGHSH, LQKENI. The CDR3 loop spans 12 amino acids. CDR3: CASSPQDTEAFF. CDR3 DNA: TGTGCCAGCTCACCACAGGACACTGAAGCTTTCTTT.

The rearrangement joins TRBV20-1 to TRBJ2-1, with TRBD2 matching 9 bases. After removal of 0 bases from V and 5 bases from J, the junction contained 8 bases not matched to a gene. This CDR3 comprises 16 residues. The germline V gene has CDR1 DFQATT and CDR2 SNEGSKA (reference sequence). The CDR3 DNA is TGCAGTGCTAGAGATCCGGGCGGGAGGGCCGACAATGAGCAGTTCTTC. Its protein product is CSARDPGGRADNEQFF.

The gene calls are TRBV6-5 and TRBJ2-7; D possibly corresponds to TRBD1 (7 bases). Trimming stripped 6 bases from V and 2 bases from J, with 14 bases between. Per the germline V gene, CDR1 is MNHEY and CDR2 is SVGAGI. This CDR3 contains 14 residues. Written as DNA, the CDR3 is TGTGCCAGCAGGGGGGGACAGACCCCCTACGAGCAGTACTTC. This codes for CASRGGQTPYEQYF.

In this sample, this clonotype turned up a few times. V is TRBV10-3 and J is TRBJ2-1; D may be TRBD1 or TRBD2 (5 bases each). The J call is doubtful: the DNA matches TRBJ2-7 better. Germline-derived CDR1 and CDR2 are ENHRY and SYGVKD. The CDR3 consists of 16 residues. The CDR3 protein is CAISRGAHEDSYEQYF. The CDR3 nucleotides are TGTGCCATCAGTCGGGGCGCACATGAGGACTCCTACGAGCAGTACTTC.

This clonotype appeared a few times. The chain combines TRBV7-9 with TRBJ1-4; D perhaps matches TRBD1 (5 bases). The ends were cut back, 3 bases at V and 7 bases at J, with 12 bases in the middle. Germline-derived CDR1 and CDR2 are SEHNR and FQNEAQ (reference sequence). The CDR3 sequence is 14 residues long. The CDR3 protein is CASSFQGVGEKLFF. CDR3 nucleotide sequence: TGTGCCAGCAGCTTCCAGGGAGTAGGTGAAAAACTGTTTTTT. Combining the CDR3 with reference TRBV7-9 and TRBJ1-4 gives the whole variable domain DTGVSQNPRHKITKRGQNVTFRCDPISEHNRLYWYRQTLGQGPEFLTYFQNEAQLEKSRLLSDRFSAERPKGSFSTLEIQRTEQGDSAMYLCASSFQGVGEKLFFGSGTQLSVL.

This clonotype has ten or more counts. The J gene is TRBJ1-2, the V gene TRBV28; D uncertain. The CDR3 runs to 13 residues. CDR1 is MDHEN and CDR2 is SYDVKM in the germline V gene. V dropped 8 bases and J dropped 0 bases, with 10 bases sitting between them. CDR3 sequence (DNA): TGTGCCAGCGGTAGAAAAACTAACTATGGCTACACCTTC. This encodes CASGRKTNYGYTF.

This clonotype was seen a few times. The chain recombines TRBV4-2 with TRBJ2-1; tentatively, D is TRBD1 (5 bases). The CDR3 consists of 16 residues. Trimming took off 0 bases at V and 0 bases at J, with 9 bases between the two ends. Looked up from germline, CDR1 is LGHNA and CDR2 is YNFKEQ. The CDR3: CASSQEDSISYNEQFF. The CDR3 DNA sequence: TGTGCCAGCAGCCAAGAAGACAGCATCTCCTACAATGAGCAGTTCTTC.

There are a few counts of this clonotype. The chain combines TRBV9 with TRBJ2-7; D might be TRBD2 (6 bases). This CDR3 is built from 14 residues. The germline gives CDR1 SGDLS, CDR2 YYNGEE. V dropped 4 bases and J dropped 6 bases, with 17 bases sitting between them. For the CDR3, the DNA is TGTGCCAGCAGCTCCGGGGGTATCGGTGTCGAGCAGTACTTC. This encodes CASSSGGIGVEQYF.

The chain has TRBV5-1 and TRBJ2-7; 8 positions match TRBD1. Trimming cost V 0 bases and J 3 bases; bases outside gene matches: 5. CDR3 length equals 15 residues. Germline V lookup: CDR1 SGHRS, CDR2 YFSETQ. CDR3 sequence reads: CASSLDWTGNYEQYF. CDR3 sequence (DNA): TGCGCCAGCAGCTTGGATTGGACAGGGAACTACGAGCAGTACTTC.

This rearrangement joins TRBV27 to TRBJ2-1; 9 bases align to TRBD2. The ends lost 2 bases at V and 7 bases at J; junction bases unmatched: 6. The CDR3 extends over 15 amino acids. Per the germline V gene, CDR1 is MNHEY and CDR2 is SMNVEV (reference sequence). The CDR3 sequence: CASSLAGGQLNEQFF. CDR3 DNA sequence: TGTGCCAGCAGTTTAGCGGGGGGGCAGTTAAATGAGCAGTTCTTC.

The chain carries TRBV6-1 and TRBJ1-1, with unresolved D. The CDR3 is made up of 16 amino acids. The germline V and J ends were trimmed by 0 bases and 1 base, with 12 bases remaining between them. CDR1 is MNHNS, CDR2 SASEGT, per germline. The CDR3 protein is CASSEAASRANTEAFF. In DNA form, the CDR3 reads TGTGCCAGCAGTGAAGCCGCCAGTAGGGCGAACACTGAAGCTTTCTTT.

This clonotype was seen a few times. The rearrangement links TRBV28 to TRBJ2-5; D gene ambiguous. This CDR3 contains 11 residues. Germline CDR1 and CDR2: MDHEN and SYDVKM. Trimming left V 5 bases short and J 7 bases short, with 8 bases between. The DNA of the CDR3 is TGTGCCAGCAGTGACTCCAGGACCCAGTACTTC. This encodes CASSDSRTQYF.

The chain recombines TRBV12-3 or TRBV12-4 with TRBJ2-1; the match to TRBD2 covers 7 bases. The CDR3 runs to 16 residues. Losses at the gene ends were 0 bases for V and 9 bases for J; bases not matched to a gene: 11. CDR3: CASSLAQVGEGREQFF. The CDR3 DNA follows: TGTGCCAGCAGTTTAGCGCAGGTCGGGGAGGGGCGTGAGCAGTTCTTC.

V gene TRBV29-1 combines with J gene TRBJ1-4; 8 bases map to TRBD1. The CDR3 consists of 13 residues. CDR1 SQVTM and CDR2 ANQGSEA come from the germline V gene. V trimming: 7 bases; J trimming: 5 bases; junction bases outside the gene matches: 6. CDR3 nucleotides: TGCAGCGGGAGGACAGGGTCGAATGAAAAACTGTTTTTT. Translated: CSGRTGSNEKLFF.

This clonotype was counted between two and nine times. This chain joins TRBV9 and TRBJ2-5, with 8 bases fitting TRBD2. The closer fit of TRBJ2-1 to the DNA end suggests the J call may be wrong. The germline V gene encodes CDR1 SGDLS and CDR2 YYNGEE. CDR3 length: 18 amino acids. This chain's CDR3 is CASSVGSSGGETRNEQFF. The CDR3 coding sequence is TGTGCCAGCAGCGTAGGATCCTCCGGGGGGGAAACCCGAAATGAGCAGTTCTTC.

The chain uses TRBV28 and TRBJ2-7; TRBD1 matches 9 bases. V gave up 6 bases and J gave up 4 bases; unmatched junction bases: 10. This CDR3 is 15 amino acids long. The V gene's germline CDR1 is MDHEN and CDR2 SYDVKM. Written as DNA, the CDR3 is TGTGCCAGCAGCGAGGAAATCGGGACAGGGTACGAGCAGTACTTC. Translated, it gives CASSEEIGTGYEQYF.

The chain employs TRBV6-4 and TRBJ2-1, with TRBD2 matching over 10 bases. Germline V gene data show CDR1 as MRHNA and CDR2 as SNTAGT. The CDR3 consists of 15 residues. Unmatched junction bases numbered 7, after V lost 3 bases and J lost 8 bases. This CDR3 is CASSEGLAPSHEQFF. DNA of the CDR3: TGTGCCAGCAGTGAGGGACTAGCGCCCTCCCATGAGCAGTTCTTC.

The gene calls are TRBV7-9 and TRBJ2-1; 9 bases match TRBD1. V trimming: 6 bases; J trimming: 5 bases; junction bases outside the gene matches: 5. Germline CDR1 is SEHNR and CDR2 is FQNEAQ (reference sequence). This CDR3 region has 14 residues. CDR3 coding DNA: TGTGCCAGCAGAGCCGGGACAGGGAACAATGAGCAGTTCTTC. It translates to CASRAGTGNNEQFF.

In this sample, this clonotype turned up a few times. CDR3 DNA sequence: TGTGCCAGCAGCCCAAACCCGGGACAGGGGGGGACTGAAGCTTTCTTT. This codes for CASSPNPGQGGTEAFF. The rearrangement joins TRBV7-2 to TRBJ1-1; 11 bases are shared with TRBD1. There are 16 residues in the CDR3. The V gene's germline CDR1 is SGHTA and CDR2 FQGNSA. The junction had 10 bases not matched to a gene; V was cut back by 5 bases and J by 5 bases.

V usage is TRBV4-3 and J usage is TRBJ2-2; TRBD1 is a possible D gene (6 bases). This CDR3 has 17 residues. Germline-derived CDR1 and CDR2 are LGHNA and YSLEER. The germline V and J ends were trimmed by 2 bases and 0 bases, with 13 bases remaining between them. The CDR3 nucleotides read TGCGCCAGCAGCCAATGGTGGACAGCGACGAACACCGGGGAGCTGTTTTTT. This encodes CASSQWWTATNTGELFF.

The V gene is TRBV29-1, the J gene TRBJ1-1, with 7 bases aligning to TRBD1. The CDR3 loop spans 10 amino acids. Germline CDR1 reads SQVTM; CDR2 reads ANQGSEA. Germline trimming cut 7 bases from V and 7 bases from J; bases unmatched to any gene: 3. This chain's CDR3 is CSGQGGEAFF. The CDR3 DNA follows: TGCAGCGGACAGGGCGGTGAAGCTTTCTTT.

Only a few counts were recorded for this clonotype. CDR3 region: CATSDLVGGGDNEQFF. CDR3 nucleotides: TGTGCCACCAGTGATTTGGTTGGCGGGGGTGACAATGAGCAGTTCTTC. The chain employs TRBV24-1 and TRBJ2-1, with 7 positions matching TRBD2. The V gene end was trimmed by 0 bases and the J gene end by 5 bases; junction bases not matched to a gene: 6. In germline, CDR1 is KGHDR, CDR2 SFDVKD. The CDR3 length is 16 residues.

The gene calls are TRBV5-8 and TRBJ2-5; D gene unclear. The J call may not be correct, given that the DNA end is closer to TRBJ2-7. The germline CDR1 and CDR2 sequences are SGHTS and YDEGEE. The CDR3 loop spans 15 amino acids. The CDR3: CASSSYLEEDYEQYF. The CDR3 DNA follows: TGTGCCAGCAGCTCGTATCTAGAAGAGGACTACGAGCAGTACTTC.

The V gene is TRBV10-3, the J gene TRBJ2-3; 8 bases agree with TRBD2. J lost 1 base, V lost 6 bases, and 3 bases had no gene match. CDR3 size: 14 residues. Germline CDR1 and CDR2: ENHRY and SYGVKD. Here the CDR3 DNA reads TGTGCCATCAGCACTAGCGGTGGCACAGATACGCAGTATTTT. Its protein is CAISTSGGTDTQYF.

The sample holds one count of this clonotype. The rearrangement links TRBV6-5 to TRBJ1-4, with 9 bases identical to TRBD1. V shed 0 bases and J 6 bases; nucleotides not matched to a gene: 2. In germline, CDR1 is MNHEY, CDR2 SVGAGI. This CDR3 has 15 amino acids. The CDR3 spells CASSYSGQGYEKLFF. Here the CDR3 DNA reads TGTGCCAGCAGTTACTCGGGACAGGGCTATGAAAAACTGTTTTTT.

This clonotype was picked up many times. This rearrangement joins TRBV6-2 or TRBV6-3 to TRBJ2-7, with D unclear. Germline CDR1 and CDR2: MNHEY and SVGEGT. This CDR3 has 16 residues. Trimming left V 7 bases short and J 0 bases short, with 19 bases between. The chain's CDR3 is CASTTRWALSSYEQYF. The CDR3 DNA follows: TGTGCCAGCACCACCCGGTGGGCACTTAGCTCCTACGAGCAGTACTTC.

This clonotype was picked up many times. The V and J genes are TRBV5-8 and TRBJ2-5; TRBD1 agrees at 9 bases. The CDR3 runs to 13 residues. Germline assignment: CDR1 SGHTS and CDR2 YDEGEE. After removal of 7 bases from V and 5 bases from J, the junction contained 6 bases not matched to a gene. CDR3 protein: CASGDRVRETQYF. CDR3 sequence (DNA): TGTGCCAGCGGGGACAGGGTCAGGGAGACCCAGTACTTC.

There are a few counts of this clonotype. The chain has TRBV28 and TRBJ1-6; 9 positions match TRBD1. The germline V gene has CDR1 MDHEN and CDR2 SYDVKM. The ends lost 4 bases at V and 10 bases at J; junction bases unmatched: 14. The CDR3 runs 17 residues. CDR3 loop: CASSSSGTGFEKSPLHF. CDR3 DNA sequence: TGTGCCAGCAGTTCGAGTGGGACAGGGTTTGAGAAGTCACCCCTCCACTTT.

The rearrangement joins TRBV7-8 to TRBJ2-1; tentatively, D is TRBD1 (5 bases). CDR1 is SGHVS and CDR2 is FQNEAQ in the germline V gene. This CDR3 region has 16 residues. V was shortened by 4 bases and J by 0 bases, with 13 bases between the two germline ends. This CDR3 reads CASSSLRESSYNEQFF. The CDR3 nucleotides are TGTGCCAGCAGCTCCCTCAGGGAAAGCTCCTACAATGAGCAGTTCTTC.